This T cell receptor beta chain emerged from a study of tissue T cells after allogeneic stem cell transplantation (dated 2022 in TCRdb). Study-level background: The study profiled TCR beta repertoires across many tissues from research autopsies of patients with and without GVHD, plus mouse models of GVHD. On the human side, the study was prospective and observational, with no blinding or randomization. The paper as a whole reports these results and caveats: In both patients and mice, T cells from blood and spleen covered only a limited part of the TCR repertoire found in tissues. Within patients, how anatomically similar tissues were was a major factor shaping TCR repertoire composition, regardless of disease or transplant status. Only a few T cell clones appeared in more than one patient, yet motif-based clustering showed tissue-specific repertoire signatures that were shared between patients. Sampling depth was acknowledged as a limitation, and the patient cohort was both small and clinically heterogeneous. The study did not establish which tissue TCRs were alloreactive or antigen-specific, and some clones may have been host cells that persisted.

The sample's time point, from its label and the paper: mouse harvest day 14 after allogeneic transplant. Mouse grafts combined 10^7 T-cell-depleted bone marrow cells with 10^6 splenic CD5+ T cells, given via tail vein injection. Mouse GVHD was modeled in a major MHC-mismatch B6 (H2b) into BALB/c (H2d) model, with tissues profiled at day 7 or 14. On day 7 or 14 post-transplant, mouse tissues and retro-orbital blood were harvested with separate sterile tools for each animal, and livers were flushed before harvest. Before genomic DNA isolation with the DNeasy Blood & Tissue Kit, mouse tissues were minced with razor blades in buffered saline. The library relied on the immunoSEQ multiplex PCR assay. TCRbeta CDR3 sequencing was performed at survey depth by Adaptive Biotechnologies, and CDR3 sequences, V/J genes, productive frequency and template counts were reported. Amplification of TCR beta CDR3 regions started from genomic DNA instead of RNA. On the authors' methods: Jensen-Shannon divergence was used to quantify pairwise repertoire overlap between tissues, with a value of 1 indicating complete divergence and a value of 0 indicating identical repertoires. Tissues were clustered by single-linkage agglomerative hierarchical clustering of pairwise JSD values, and the clustering results were displayed as dendrograms. All patient samples were analyzed with GLIPH2 using simulation_depth 1000, kmer_min_depth 3 and cdr3_length_cutoff 8, and only groups containing more than two unique CDR3s were kept. A standardized tissue-overlap score was generated by extrapolating Jaccard GLIPH-group overlap across patients to a standard repertoire size of 1000 clones. Linear mixed-effect models, with tissue as a fixed effect and individual as a random effect, were used to test how diversity related to clinical or experimental variables. TCRdb provides this immuneACCESS table in a form limited to in-frame rearrangements. Some clones are lacking; in checked studies, under half of them reflect an unresolved V gene, and why the rest are absent is not known. That table is the source of V, J and clone size, and D and trimming were worked out from the DNA. This sample is represented by a few thousand clones; less than 50% of them were singletons. Clones ranked in the top ten supply about 32% of the sample.

The sample holds one count of this clone. It lacks a known antigen. Gene names and germline sequences here are all drawn from mouse data. This TCR derives from a female BALB/c mouse given C57BL/6 T cells with graft-versus-host disease after an allogeneic hematopoietic cell transplant. Sequencing was done on a sample of lymph node tissue.

The encoded CDR3 is CASSLSGVEQYF. The DNA read from the CDR3 is TGTGCCAGCAGTCTGTCAGGGGTTGAACAGTAC. The sequence joins TRBV26 to TRBJ2-7; TRBD1 is a weak D gene call, 5 bases matching. The sequenced fragment ends 1 residue before the CDR3 boundary, so the rest is inferred from the germline J gene. CDR1 KGHPV and CDR2 FQNQEV are derived from the germline V gene (reference sequence). V lost 0 bases and J lost 6 bases; the stretch between them is 6 bases long. The CDR3 goes from the cysteine to the phenylalanine over 12 residues. Part of the CDR3 DNA is given, 33 bases translated from base 1.